This TCR beta chain comes out of a study of cytomegalovirus exposure and HLA in healthy donors. Across the study: The 120 or so validation repertoires and the 650 to 850 first-cohort repertoires shared a platform, a later analysis reported.

Findings of the study overall: The classifier, whose performance was assessed in both the original and validation cohorts, reportedly diagnosed cytomegalovirus status with high specificity and sensitivity. Cytomegalovirus association was assigned to 150 to 200 TCR beta chains. First-cohort TCR clusters were later found to tend to co-occur in the roughly 130 validation repertoires.

Remarks on this clone: The antigen is undetermined.

The assay was immunoSEQ multiplex PCR, and TCRdb's table has in-frame clones only and misses some. The sample shows some 330,000 clones, roughly 90% of them seen only once. Trimming removed 0 bases from V and 7 bases from J, with 13 bases in between. The CDR3 loop spans 15 amino acids. Germline CDR1 is LGHNA and CDR2 is YSLEER. The material sequenced was PBMCs. This sequence joins TRBV4-3 and TRBJ2-4, with D maybe TRBD2 (6 bases). The TCR was taken from a woman in her late teens or twenties in good health and CMV-seronegative. The CDR3 region is CASSQEEGRWNIQYF. The CDR3 nucleotides are TGCGCCAGCAGCCAAGAAGAGGGGAGGTGGAACATTCAGTACTTC.